The 23 T cell receptor beta chains reported below all come from one sample, sequenced in a study of shared clonotypes between healthy human individuals. TCRdb's table, derived via immunoSEQ multiplex PCR, lists solely in-frame clones and lacks some. The sample consists of millions of clones, 95% of them appearing once. Material for sequencing was naive CD4+ T cells sorted from blood. Noted subset: CD45RA+ positively selected. All receptors derive from a man younger than 30 in good health.

This rearrangement joins TRBV7-8 to TRBJ2-7; TRBD1 matches at 9 bases. V was pared by 2 bases and J by 3 bases, with 5 bases of the junction left unmatched. This CDR3 is built from 15 residues. Germline V gene lookup returns CDR1 SGHVS and CDR2 FQNEAQ. CDR3 nucleotide sequence: TGTGCCAGCAGCTTAAACAGGGGGCCGAACTACGAGCAGTACTTC. This codes for CASSLNRGPNYEQYF.

About this clone: Other DNA sequences in this specimen translate into the identical CDR3. The rearrangement joins TRBV30 to TRBJ2-1, with D perhaps matching TRBD2 (5 bases). The CDR3 has 14 residues. From germline, CDR1 is GTSNPN and CDR2 SVGIG (reference sequence). The ends were cut back, 5 bases at V and 1 base at J, with 12 bases in the middle. For the CDR3, the DNA is TGTGCCTGGGCAGGCGGGTCATCCTACAATGAGCAGTTCTTC. Encoded protein: CAWAGGSSYNEQFF.

The chain recombines TRBV6-1 with TRBJ2-7; D gene uncertain. Germline values: CDR1 MNHNS, CDR2 SASEGT. Trimming stripped 4 bases from V and 6 bases from J, with 13 bases between. CDR3 length equals 13 residues. The CDR3 protein is CASSGDSLLEQYF. CDR3 coding DNA: TGTGCCAGCAGTGGAGACTCGCTACTCGAGCAGTACTTC.

As for this clone: The identical CDR3 is also encoded by other nucleotide sequences in the sample. This rearrangement joins TRBV28 to TRBJ1-6; 9 nucleotides align to TRBD1. The length of the CDR3 is 15 residues. Per germline, CDR1 MDHEN and CDR2 SYDVKM. Unmatched junction bases numbered 9, after V lost 6 bases and J lost 9 bases. The CDR3 sequence: CASSPTGQGFSPLHF. The CDR3 DNA sequence: TGTGCCAGCAGCCCGACGGGACAGGGTTTTTCACCCCTCCACTTT.

Points on this clone: In the same sample, other DNA sequences code for this CDR3. The V call is TRBV7-2, the J call TRBJ2-7, with D hard to call. CDR1 is SGHTA and CDR2 is FQGNSA in the germline V gene. V shed 0 bases and J shed 6 bases, with 6 bases lying between them. This CDR3 region has 12 residues. The CDR3 region has the DNA TGTGCCAGCAGCTTAGCGATTGGCGAGCAGTACTTC. The encoded protein is CASSLAIGEQYF. Filled out from reference TRBV7-2 and TRBJ2-7, the complete variable domain reads GAGVSQSPSNKVTEKGKDVELRCDPISGHTALYWYRQSLGQGLEFLIYFQGNSAPDKSGLPSDRFSAERTGGSVSTLTIQRTQQEDSAVYLCASSLAIGEQYFGPGTRLTVT.

The chain uses TRBV9 and TRBJ2-1; 8 bases are shared with TRBD2. Germline CDR1 reads SGDLS; CDR2 reads YYNGEE. V shed 2 bases and J 5 bases; nucleotides not matched to a gene: 3. The CDR3 has 14 residues. CDR3 DNA sequence: TGTGCCAGCAGCGTCAGCGGGAGAAACAATGAGCAGTTCTTC. Its protein product is CASSVSGRNNEQFF.

This chain connects TRBV27 to TRBJ1-1; no clear D gene. The CDR3 is 14 residues long. Germline lookup yields CDR1 MNHEY and CDR2 SMNVEV (reference sequence). V shed 2 bases and J shed 1 base, with 8 bases lying between them. CDR3 DNA sequence: TGTGCCAGCAGTTTAGTTCGGTCGAACACTGAAGCTTTCTTT. As protein: CASSLVRSNTEAFF.

The V call is TRBV25-1, the J call TRBJ2-2, with D tentatively TRBD2 (6 bases). The ends were cut back, 6 bases at V and 3 bases at J, with 14 bases in the middle. The CDR3 is made up of 15 amino acids. The germline V gene has CDR1 MGHDK and CDR2 SYGVNS. CDR3 in DNA: TGTGCCAGCAGACCCGGGACTCTCTACACCGGGGAGCTGTTTTTT. This encodes CASRPGTLYTGELFF.

Notes on this clone: Because the CDR3's place on the DNA is in doubt, the DNA is left out and the CDR3 is given as listed by TCRdb. This chain links TRBV21-1 with TRBJ2-7. TRBV21-1 is noted as a pseudogene. The CDR3 adds up to 17 amino acids, both ends counted. CDR3 residues: CASNPEVWGRGSYEQYF.

The chain uses TRBV9 and TRBJ1-2; D remains ambiguous. The V end lost 4 bases, the J end lost 4 bases, and 11 bases lay between the germline ends. The CDR3 runs to 13 residues. Germline CDR1 and CDR2: SGDLS and YYNGEE. The DNA of the CDR3 is TGTGCCAGCAGCTCCCCCCCCCTCTATGGCTACACCTTC. Residues: CASSSPPLYGYTF. Combining the CDR3 with reference TRBV9 and TRBJ1-2 gives the whole variable domain DSGVTQTPKHLITATGQRVTLRCSPRSGDLSVYWYQQSLDQGLQFLIQYYNGEERAKGNILERFSAQQFPDLHSELNLSSLELGDSALYFCASSSPPLYGYTFGSGTRLTVV.

The CDR3 reads CASSDRRASEQFF. For the CDR3, the DNA is TGTGCCAGCAGTGACCGGAGGGCCTCCGAGCAGTTCTTC. J is TRBJ2-1 and V is TRBV25-1; D is perhaps TRBD2 (6 bases). The CDR3 spans 13 residues. Between the trimmed V and J ends, which lost 3 bases and 10 bases, there was a span of 13 bases. CDR1 MGHDK and CDR2 SYGVNS come from the germline V gene.

The V and J genes are TRBV6-5 and TRBJ2-1, with D possibly being TRBD1 (7 bases). Trimming stripped 6 bases from V and 2 bases from J, with 11 bases between. Germline V gene data show CDR1 as MNHEY and CDR2 as SVGAGI. The CDR3 has 14 residues. The CDR3 region has the DNA TGTGCCAGCAGCCGGGGGACAGCCTACAATGAGCAGTTCTTC. Its protein product is CASSRGTAYNEQFF.

The chain employs TRBV6-5 and TRBJ2-5; TRBD2 is a possible D gene (6 bases). The germline V and J ends were trimmed by 2 bases and 3 bases, with 10 bases remaining between them. This CDR3 has 14 amino acids. Germline lookup yields CDR1 MNHEY and CDR2 SVGAGI. CDR3 bases: TGTGCCAGCAGTTACGGCGTAGCGGAAGAGACCCAGTACTTC. This encodes CASSYGVAEETQYF.

The chain links TRBV5-4 to TRBJ1-2; TRBD1 is a possible D gene (5 bases). The CDR3 consists of 16 residues. CDR1 is SGHNT, CDR2 YYREEE, per germline (reference sequence). Trimming removed 0 bases from V and 2 bases from J, with 14 bases in between. The CDR3 loop reads CASSLVQGNLNYGYTF. CDR3 nucleotide sequence: TGTGCCAGCAGCTTGGTGCAGGGAAATCTAAACTATGGCTACACCTTC.

V gene TRBV2 combines with J gene TRBJ2-3; D may match TRBD1 or TRBD2 (5 bases each). The ends were cut back, 10 bases at V and 0 bases at J, with 14 bases in the middle. Germline CDR1 reads SNHLY; CDR2 reads FYNNEI. The length of the CDR3 is 14 residues. CDR3 sequence reads: CATRIGASTDTQYF. DNA of the CDR3: TGTGCCACCCGTATCGGGGCGAGCACAGATACGCAGTATTTT.

This clone was recorded only once. The rearrangement links TRBV28 to TRBJ1-5; perhaps TRBD1 as D (5 bases). Trimming took 5 bases from V and 5 from J, leaving 16 bases between them. CDR1 MDHEN and CDR2 SYDVKM come from the germline V gene. The CDR3 covers 15 residues. As DNA, the CDR3 is TGTGCCAGCAGTAGCCCGGGTTTGGGGCATCAGCCCCAGCATTTT. It specifies CASSSPGLGHQPQHF.

This chain connects TRBV6-1 to TRBJ1-5; D might be TRBD1 (6 bases). V lost 0 bases to trimming and J lost 7 bases, with 13 bases between them. The CDR3 contains 15 residues. Germline-derived CDR1 and CDR2 are MNHNS and SASEGT. CDR3 DNA sequence: TGTGCCAGCAGTGAAGCAGGGGGAGGCAGGCAGCCCCAGCATTTT. This sequence encodes CASSEAGGGRQPQHF.

This clone has at least ten counts. CDR3 coding DNA: TGTGCCAGCAGCTTGTTCATCGACAATGAGCAGTTCTTC. It translates to CASSLFIDNEQFF. The chain carries TRBV11-2 and TRBJ2-1, with D uncertain. V was cut by 3 bases and J by 5 bases, with 8 bases left in between. The CDR3 consists of 13 residues. CDR1 and CDR2 from the germline V gene are SGHAT and FQNNGV. Drawing the rest from reference TRBV11-2 and TRBJ2-1, the complete variable domain is EAGVAQSPRYKIIEKRQSVAFWCNPISGHATLYWYQQILGQGPKLLIQFQNNGVVDDSQLPKDRFSAERLKGVDSTLKIQPAKLEDSAVYLCASSLFIDNEQFFGPGTRLTVL.

Note on this clone: Other DNA sequences in the same sample also yield this CDR3. The genes are TRBV6-6 and TRBJ1-2, with D unresolved. Per germline, CDR1 MNHNY and CDR2 SVGAGI (reference sequence). The V and J ends lost 3 bases and 7 bases respectively, with 12 bases between them. The CDR3 loop spans 13 amino acids. CDR3 loop: CASSYEGLGGYTF. Written as DNA, the CDR3 is TGTGCCAGCAGTTATGAGGGTTTAGGTGGCTACACCTTC.

The V call is TRBV6-6, the J call TRBJ1-5, with no clear D. CDR1 and CDR2 (germline): MNHNY, SVGAGI (reference sequence). Trimming stripped 2 bases from V and 7 bases from J, with 6 bases between. This CDR3 has 12 residues. DNA of the CDR3: TGTGCCAGCAGTTACAGTAGGCAGCCCCAGCATTTT. Its protein is CASSYSRQPQHF.

This chain links TRBV30 with TRBJ2-6; D uncertain. The CDR3 loop spans 20 amino acids. V gave up 0 bases and J gave up 0 bases, with 21 bases separating them. Germline CDR1 GTSNPN, CDR2 SVGIG (reference sequence). CDR3 DNA: TGTGCCTGGAGTGTGTCCAGAACTTTTGATTATTCCTCTGGGGCCAACGTCCTGACTTTC. Translated: CAWSVSRTFDYSSGANVLTF.

Remarks on this clone: This specimen includes other DNA sequences encoding the same CDR3. The V call is TRBV11-2, the J call TRBJ2-1; 8 bases map to TRBD2. With V trimmed by 6 bases and J by 2 bases, 3 bases remained unmatched. CDR3 length equals 14 residues. In germline, CDR1 is SGHAT, CDR2 FQNNGV. CDR3 DNA sequence: TGTGCCAGCAGTCTAGCGGGCGCCTACAATGAGCAGTTCTTC. Translated: CASSLAGAYNEQFF.

V and J are TRBV9 and TRBJ1-3; 7 bases are a match to TRBD1. The CDR3 contains 16 residues. Trimming took 3 bases from V and 1 from J; bases not matched to a gene: 7. Germline CDR1 and CDR2: SGDLS and YYNGEE. CDR3 residues: CASSERGGNSGNTIYF. In nucleotides, the CDR3 is TGTGCCAGCAGCGAGAGAGGGGGCAATTCTGGAAACACCATATATTTT.